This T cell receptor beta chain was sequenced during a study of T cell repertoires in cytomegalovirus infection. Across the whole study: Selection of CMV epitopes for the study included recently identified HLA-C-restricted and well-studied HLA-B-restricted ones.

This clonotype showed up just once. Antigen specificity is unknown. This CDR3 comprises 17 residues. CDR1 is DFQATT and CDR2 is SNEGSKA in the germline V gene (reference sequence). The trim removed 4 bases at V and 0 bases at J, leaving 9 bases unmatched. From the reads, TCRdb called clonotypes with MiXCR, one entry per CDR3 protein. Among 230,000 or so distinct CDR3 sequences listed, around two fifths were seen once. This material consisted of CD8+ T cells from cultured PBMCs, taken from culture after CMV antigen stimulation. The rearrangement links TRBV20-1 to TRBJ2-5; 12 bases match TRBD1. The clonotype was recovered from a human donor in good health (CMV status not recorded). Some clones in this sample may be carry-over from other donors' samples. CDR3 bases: TGCAGTGCTACGGGGACAGGGGGCGTGATGCACCAAGAGACCCAGTACTTC. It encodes CSATGTGGVMHQETQYF.